The 22 T cell receptor beta chains below were found in one sample sequenced in a study of blood T cell repertoires in COVID-19. Here immunoSEQ multiplex PCR was the method, and the copy in TCRdb shows in-frame clones only, minus some. The repertoire holds some 290,000 clones, with roughly nine tenths as singletons. The sample consisted of peripheral blood. The receptor set was obtained from a man between 18 and 29 years old with active or convalescent COVID-19.

The chain combines TRBV4-1 with TRBJ1-4; no firm D call. In germline, CDR1 is MGHRA, CDR2 YSYEKL. The V end was cut by 5 bases, the J end by 7 bases, with 11 bases between. This CDR3 spans 13 amino acids. CDR3 region: CASSGMGSEKLFF. As DNA, the CDR3 is TGCGCCAGCAGCGGAATGGGGAGTGAAAAACTGTTTTTT.

The rearrangement uses TRBV9 and TRBJ2-3, with 10 bases fitting TRBD2. This CDR3 has 18 amino acids. Germline V CDR1 and CDR2: SGDLS, YYNGEE. Trimming cost V 0 bases and J 2 bases; bases outside gene matches: 9. The CDR3 sequence: CASSVGMIAGGFTDTQYF. The CDR3, as DNA: TGTGCCAGCAGCGTAGGAATGATAGCGGGGGGATTCACAGATACGCAGTATTTT.

This clone was seen a few times. V is TRBV2 and J is TRBJ2-1; 12 bases align to TRBD2. CDR3 length equals 17 residues. Per the germline V gene, CDR1 is SNHLY and CDR2 is FYNNEI. V dropped 4 bases and J dropped 2; count of bases not matched to a gene: 6. The CDR3 nucleotides read TGTGCCAGCAGTGGCCTAGCGGGAGGGCCTACCTACAATGAGCAGTTCTTC. This translates into CASSGLAGGPTYNEQFF.

The V gene is TRBV7-2, the J gene TRBJ2-3; D is unresolved. The CDR3 covers 15 residues. V lost 5 bases to trimming and J lost 1 base, with 13 bases between them. Germline V gene sequence: CDR1 SGHTA, CDR2 FQGNSA. The CDR3 region is CASSQWPSGTDTQYF. CDR3 nucleotides: TGTGCCAGCAGCCAATGGCCTTCAGGCACAGATACGCAGTATTTT.

This clone was recorded only once. This chain joins TRBV6-5 and TRBJ2-2; 16 positions match TRBD2. Germline V lookup: CDR1 MNHEY, CDR2 SVGAGI. The CDR3 extends over 16 amino acids. With 0 bases clipped from V and 16 bases from J, the junction kept 8 bases outside the gene matches. CDR3: CASSYSGTSGGAVEFF. In DNA, the CDR3 is TGTGCCAGCAGTTACTCCGGGACTAGCGGGGGGGCCGTCGAGTTTTTT.

This clone was seen once. This sequence joins TRBV4-1 and TRBJ2-5; D perhaps matches TRBD2 (5 bases). From germline, CDR1 is MGHRA and CDR2 YSYEKL. This CDR3 has 15 amino acids. V was cut by 1 base and J by 3 bases, with 12 bases left in between. Here the CDR3 reads CASSQVGDGKETQYF. In DNA, the CDR3 is TGCGCCAGCAGCCAAGTCGGCGACGGGAAAGAGACCCAGTACTTC.

This chain connects TRBV11-3 to TRBJ1-1; TRBD1 agrees at 7 bases. V dropped 0 bases and J dropped 3; count of bases not matched to a gene: 10. Germline values: CDR1 SGHNT, CDR2 YENEEA. CDR3 length: 17 residues. CDR3 sequence reads: CASSLDRDRDPYTEAFF. The CDR3 nucleotides are TGTGCCAGCAGCTTAGATCGTGACAGGGACCCTTACACTGAAGCTTTCTTT. Using reference TRBV11-3 and TRBJ1-1 for the parts outside the CDR3, the full variable domain is EAGVVQSPRYKIIEKKQPVAFWCNPISGHNTLYWYLQNLGQGPELLIRYENEEAVDDSQLPKDRFSAERLKGVDSTLKIQPAELGDSAVYLCASSLDRDRDPYTEAFFGQGTRLTVV.

The chain joins TRBV24-1 to TRBJ1-5; D ambiguous. The V end lost 5 bases, the J end lost 10 bases, and 11 bases lay between the germline ends. The length of the CDR3 is 12 residues. The germline gives CDR1 KGHDR, CDR2 SFDVKD. In nucleotides, the CDR3 is TGTGCCACCAGTGGTTTCGCCGGTCCCCAGCATTTT. As protein: CATSGFAGPQHF.

V and J are TRBV3-1 (or the pseudogene TRBV3-2) and TRBJ1-6, with D perhaps TRBD1 (5 bases). Per the germline V gene, CDR1 is LGHDT and CDR2 is YNNKEL (reference sequence). The CDR3 extends over 14 amino acids. V was pared by 4 bases and J by 14 bases, with 18 bases between. The CDR3 loop reads CASSLTDPTGALHF. CDR3 in DNA: TGTGCCAGCAGCCTTACAGACCCAACGGGGGCCCTCCACTTT.

This clone has a single count. The rearrangement uses TRBV7-6 and TRBJ2-5, with D maybe TRBD2 (6 bases). CDR3 length: 13 residues. The germline CDR1 and CDR2 sequences are SGHVS and FNYEAQ. Trimming shortened V by 3 bases and J by 5 bases, and 10 bases separated the two germline ends. This chain's CDR3 is CASSFGRGETQYF. The CDR3 DNA follows: TGTGCCAGCAGCTTTGGCCGGGGGGAGACCCAGTACTTC. Full variable domain (outside the CDR3, taken from reference TRBV7-6 and TRBJ2-5): GAGVSQSPRYKVTKRGQDVALRCDPISGHVSLYWYRQALGQGPEFLTYFNYEAQQDKSGLPNDRFSAERPEGSISTLTIQRTEQRDSAMYRCASSFGRGETQYFGPGTRLLVL.

The J gene is TRBJ1-1, the V gene TRBV5-1; 7 bases are a match to TRBD1. Germline CDR1 and CDR2: SGHRS and YFSETQ. Unmatched junction bases numbered 2, after V lost 2 bases and J lost 1 base. The CDR3 consists of 14 residues. The CDR3 here is CASSFRGENTEAFF. In DNA form, the CDR3 reads TGCGCCAGCAGCTTCAGGGGGGAGAACACTGAAGCTTTCTTT.

The chain couples TRBV28 to TRBJ1-1, with TRBD1 as a possible D gene (6 bases). Trimming took 6 bases from V and 7 from J, leaving 18 bases between them. Germline loops: CDR1 MDHEN, CDR2 SYDVKM. This CDR3 spans 14 amino acids. The CDR3: CASRSRGNLGEAFF. The CDR3 coding sequence is TGTGCCAGCAGATCCAGGGGCAACCTGGGTGAAGCTTTCTTT.

The chain couples TRBV12-2 to TRBJ1-3; the listed D gene, TRBD1, was not tested against the DNA. TRBV12-2 corresponds to a pseudogene. This CDR3 is built from 15 residues. CDR3 region: CASRLAHHSGNTIYF. For the CDR3, the DNA is TGTGCAAGTCGCTTAGCACACCATTCTGGAAACACCATATATTTT.

The rearrangement uses TRBV4-2 and TRBJ1-5; unclear D gene. The CDR3 spans 15 residues. Trimming stripped 0 bases from V and 3 bases from J, with 9 bases between. Germline CDR1 LGHNA, CDR2 YNFKEQ. This CDR3 is CASSQELTTNQPQHF. The CDR3 region has the DNA TGTGCCAGCAGCCAAGAGCTGACAACCAATCAGCCCCAGCATTTT.

Notes on this clone: Other DNA sequences in the same sample also yield this CDR3. The chain links TRBV12-5 to TRBJ2-6; no clear D. The CDR3 spans 15 residues. Trimming removed 1 base from V and 1 base from J, with 5 bases in between. Germline V CDR1 and CDR2: LGHNT, FRNRAP. CDR3 protein: CASGLGTSGANVLTF. CDR3 DNA: TGTGCTAGTGGTTTGGGTACATCTGGGGCCAACGTCCTGACTTTC.

This rearrangement joins TRBV6-6 to TRBJ2-5; 7 bases match TRBD2. Trimming took 2 bases from V and 3 from J; bases not matched to a gene: 3. This CDR3 is 14 amino acids long. Looked up from germline, CDR1 is MNHNY and CDR2 is SVGAGI (reference sequence). Written as DNA, the CDR3 is TGTGCCAGCAGTTACGGAGGGAGGGAAGAGACCCAGTACTTC. Translation gives CASSYGGREETQYF.

About this clone: This may come from a read error, since a much larger clone is one base off. V gene TRBV11-3 combines with J gene TRBJ2-2, with D possibly TRBD2 on 5 matching bases. V was cut by 2 bases and J by 1 base, with 5 bases left in between. The germline gives CDR1 SGHNT, CDR2 YENEEA. The CDR3 has 14 residues. The CDR3 DNA follows: TGTGCCAGCAGCTTACGGGGGAACACCGGGGAGCTGTTTTTT. This encodes CASSLRGNTGELFF.

In its sample, this clone was seen once. This chain connects TRBV6-5 to TRBJ1-2; TRBD1 is a possible D gene (6 bases). Trimming took off 7 bases at V and 0 bases at J, with 12 bases between the two ends. The CDR3 is made up of 14 amino acids. CDR1 is MNHEY, CDR2 SVGAGI, per germline. The CDR3 DNA sequence: TGTGCCAGCAAATCCGACAGGTCTAACTATGGCTACACCTTC. Its protein product is CASKSDRSNYGYTF.

In its sample, this clone was seen a few times. This rearrangement joins TRBV30 to TRBJ2-2; D possibly corresponds to TRBD2 (5 bases). V was trimmed by 3 bases and J by 5 bases, leaving 16 bases between them. Germline V gives CDR1 GTSNPN, CDR2 SVGIG (reference sequence). This CDR3 spans 15 amino acids. CDR3: CAWRYEGFSTGELFF. CDR3 coding DNA: TGTGCCTGGAGATACGAGGGCTTTAGTACCGGGGAGCTGTTTTTT. The full variable domain, in which reference TRBV30 and TRBJ2-2 provide the parts outside the CDR3, is SQTIHQWPATLVQPVGSPLSLECTVEGTSNPNLYWYRQAAGRGLQLLFYSVGIGQISSEVPQNLSASRPQDRQFILSSKKLLLSDSGFYLCAWRYEGFSTGELFFGEGSRLTVL.

This clone was seen ten or more times. The J gene is TRBJ2-7, the V gene TRBV3-1 (or the pseudogene TRBV3-2); TRBD2 matches 10 bases. The CDR3 covers 17 residues. Germline values: CDR1 LGHDT, CDR2 YNNKEL (reference sequence). The junction had 9 bases not matched to a gene; V was cut back by 3 bases and J by 1 base. The DNA of the CDR3 is TGTGCCAGCAGCCACCGGGTAGCGGGAGGCCCTTCCTACGAGCAGTACTTC. It codes for CASSHRVAGGPSYEQYF.

CDR3 loop: CASSGRVPQETQYF. The CDR3 DNA reads TGCGCCAGCAGCGGGAGGGTCCCCCAAGAGACCCAGTACTTC. This chain connects TRBV5-1 to TRBJ2-5, with 7 bases matching TRBD2. The length of the CDR3 is 14 residues. The trim removed 4 bases at V and 1 base at J, leaving 4 bases unmatched. Germline V gene sequence: CDR1 SGHRS, CDR2 YFSETQ.

The chain uses TRBV20-1 and TRBJ2-1; D not certain. This CDR3 is 17 amino acids long. V shed 3 bases and J shed 2 bases, with 20 bases lying between them. The germline CDR1 and CDR2 sequences are DFQATT and SNEGSKA (reference sequence). CDR3 nucleotide sequence: TGCAGTGCTAGTCTTACGAGACTCCTATCGCCCTACAATGAGCAGTTCTTC. It translates to CSASLTRLLSPYNEQFF.